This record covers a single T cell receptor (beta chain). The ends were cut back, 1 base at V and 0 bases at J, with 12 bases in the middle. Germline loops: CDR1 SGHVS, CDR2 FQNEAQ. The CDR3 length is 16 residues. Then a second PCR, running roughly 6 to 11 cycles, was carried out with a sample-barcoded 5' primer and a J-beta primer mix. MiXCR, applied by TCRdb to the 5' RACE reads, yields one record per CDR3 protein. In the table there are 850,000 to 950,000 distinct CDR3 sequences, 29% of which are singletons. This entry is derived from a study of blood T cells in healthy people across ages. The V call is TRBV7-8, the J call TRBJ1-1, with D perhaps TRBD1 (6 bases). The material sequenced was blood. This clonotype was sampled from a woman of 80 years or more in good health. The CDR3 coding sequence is TGTGCCAGCAGCTTAGGGGGACACTATATGAACACTGAAGCTTTCTTT. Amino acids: CASSLGGHYMNTEAFF.